These T cell receptor beta chains were read from a single sample in a study of T-cell memory formation after mild COVID-19. A single record per CDR3 protein comes from TCRdb applying MiXCR to the 5' RACE reads. The sample contains about 540,000 distinct CDR3 sequences, roughly 22% of which appear only once. The specimen was PBMCs or a T cell subset sorted from them (not recorded which). These receptors originate from an adult woman who had mild COVID-19 (a few samples of this study predate the infection). Cell type and time point are not known. Each CDR3 is given with its conserved first and last residue. Each record gives: V gene, J gene, clone size, D gene, CDR3 protein, CDR3 DNA. The D gene is left open where the match is weak. The size of a clone is reported for some rows only, either as once, few or many, or as a class for expanded clones.

v_gene: TRBV6-5; j_gene: TRBJ1-2; abundance: -; d_gene: TRBD1; CDR3aa: CASGTGGYGYTF; CDR3nt: TGTGCCAGCGGGACAGGGGGATATGGCTACACCTTC
v_gene: TRBV6-6; j_gene: TRBJ1-2; abundance: -; d_gene: -; CDR3aa: CASSYARDGSYGYTF; CDR3nt: TGTGCCAGCAGTTACGCCAGGGACGGATCCTATGGCTACACCTTC
v_gene: TRBV7-8; j_gene: TRBJ1-5; abundance: few; d_gene: -; CDR3aa: CASSLKGAAPQHF; CDR3nt: TGTGCCAGCAGCCTGAAAGGGGCCGCGCCCCAGCATTTT
v_gene: TRBV5-4; j_gene: TRBJ2-7; abundance: few; d_gene: -; CDR3aa: CASSPIYTNSYEQYF; CDR3nt: TGTGCCAGCAGCCCAATTTATACAAACTCCTACGAGCAGTACTTC
v_gene: TRBV20-1; j_gene: TRBJ2-1; abundance: many; d_gene: TRBD2; CDR3aa: CSARSDGTSGSVRSSEQFF; CDR3nt: TGCAGTGCTAGGTCTGATGGGACTAGCGGGAGTGTTCGGTCGAGTGAGCAGTTCTTC
v_gene: TRBV7-9; j_gene: TRBJ2-3; abundance: few; d_gene: -; CDR3aa: CASSLGNADTQYF; CDR3nt: TGTGCCAGCAGCTTAGGAAATGCAGATACGCAGTATTTT
v_gene: TRBV20-1; j_gene: TRBJ2-5; abundance: -; d_gene: -; CDR3aa: CSASRRGRWGQETQYF; CDR3nt: TGCAGTGCATCCCGGAGGGGTAGATGGGGGCAAGAGACCCAGTACTTC
v_gene: TRBV2; j_gene: TRBJ1-1; abundance: few; d_gene: TRBD1; CDR3aa: CASSEDPGTGWWNTEAFF; CDR3nt: TGTGCCAGCAGTGAAGACCCCGGGACAGGATGGTGGAACACTGAAGCTTTCTTT
v_gene: TRBV10-3; j_gene: TRBJ2-3; abundance: -; d_gene: -; CDR3aa: CAIRGSFSTDTQYF; CDR3nt: TGTGCCATCAGGGGCAGTTTTAGCACAGATACGCAGTATTTT
v_gene: TRBV6-5; j_gene: TRBJ2-7; abundance: few; d_gene: -; CDR3aa: CATKRGGGGFDEQYF; CDR3nt: TGTGCCACAAAAAGGGGTGGAGGCGGGTTCGACGAGCAGTACTTC
v_gene: TRBV7-9; j_gene: TRBJ2-1; abundance: once; d_gene: TRBD2; CDR3aa: CASSLSGGLAGYNEQFF; CDR3nt: TGTGCCAGCAGCTTAAGTGGCGGGCTAGCGGGTTACAATGAGCAGTTCTTC
v_gene: TRBV4-1; j_gene: TRBJ2-5; abundance: few; d_gene: TRBD1; CDR3aa: CASSPSRDSSYQETQYF; CDR3nt: TGCGCCAGCAGCCCGTCCCGGGACAGCTCGTACCAAGAGACCCAGTACTTC
v_gene: TRBV10-3; j_gene: TRBJ1-2; abundance: -; d_gene: -; CDR3aa: CAISQDSRGYTF; CDR3nt: TGTGCCATCAGCCAGGACAGTCGGGGCTACACCTTC
v_gene: TRBV5-6; j_gene: TRBJ2-4; abundance: -; d_gene: -; CDR3aa: CASSLERGNIQYF; CDR3nt: TGTGCCAGCAGCTTGGAGAGGGGTAACATTCAGTACTTC
v_gene: TRBV5-1; j_gene: TRBJ2-7; abundance: -; d_gene: -; CDR3aa: CASSQTTPGPPSYEQYF; CDR3nt: TGCGCCAGCAGCCAGACCACCCCGGGACCTCCCTCCTACGAGCAGTACTTC
v_gene: TRBV5-6; j_gene: TRBJ2-7; abundance: -; d_gene: -; CDR3aa: CASSLYGTGTYEQYF; CDR3nt: TGTGCCAGCAGCTTGTACGGGACGGGAACCTACGAGCAGTACTTC
v_gene: TRBV29-1; j_gene: TRBJ2-5; abundance: -; d_gene: -; CDR3aa: CSLYGGPRETQYF; CDR3nt: TGCAGCCTCTATGGGGGACCTAGAGAGACCCAGTACTTC
v_gene: TRBV5-1; j_gene: TRBJ1-1; abundance: -; d_gene: TRBD1; CDR3aa: CASSLDNRGQGAFF; CDR3nt: TGCGCCAGCAGCTTGGACAACAGGGGGCAAGGCGCTTTCTTT
v_gene: TRBV5-1; j_gene: TRBJ1-1; abundance: -; d_gene: -; CDR3aa: CASSLSTESATREAFF; CDR3nt: TGCGCCAGCAGCTTGTCGACAGAGTCCGCCACCAGGGAAGCTTTCTTT
v_gene: TRBV20-1; j_gene: TRBJ1-2; abundance: many; d_gene: TRBD1; CDR3aa: CSAPPVPGQGLEGYTF; CDR3nt: TGCAGTGCTCCCCCCGTCCCGGGACAGGGATTGGAGGGCTACACCTTC
v_gene: TRBV10-3; j_gene: TRBJ2-1; abundance: few; d_gene: TRBD2; CDR3aa: CAITSSGSYNEQFF; CDR3nt: TGTGCCATCACCTCTAGCGGATCCTACAATGAGCAGTTCTTC
v_gene: TRBV7-6; j_gene: TRBJ2-7; abundance: few; d_gene: -; CDR3aa: CASSLAAASSYEQYF; CDR3nt: TGTGCCAGCAGCTTAGCGGCGGCTAGCTCCTACGAGCAGTACTTC
v_gene: TRBV9; j_gene: TRBJ2-3; abundance: few; d_gene: -; CDR3aa: CASSVDTRSQYF; CDR3nt: TGTGCCAGCAGCGTGGACACCCGCTCGCAGTATTTT
v_gene: TRBV13; j_gene: TRBJ2-5; abundance: -; d_gene: -; CDR3aa: CASSLWSYQETQYF; CDR3nt: TGTGCCAGCAGCTTATGGAGCTATCAAGAGACCCAGTACTTC
v_gene: TRBV3-1; j_gene: TRBJ2-3; abundance: few; d_gene: TRBD2; CDR3aa: CASSQDLAGGDTQYF; CDR3nt: TGTGCCAGCAGCCAAGACTTAGCGGGGGGTGATACGCAGTATTTT
v_gene: TRBV7-9; j_gene: TRBJ2-3; abundance: -; d_gene: TRBD2; CDR3aa: CASSTKREGTDTQYF; CDR3nt: TGTGCCAGCAGCACCAAGCGGGAGGGGACGGATACGCAGTATTTT
v_gene: TRBV6-5; j_gene: TRBJ2-7; abundance: few; d_gene: TRBD1; CDR3aa: CASRETGASYEQYF; CDR3nt: TGTGCCAGCCGGGAGACAGGGGCTTCCTACGAGCAGTACTTC
v_gene: TRBV30; j_gene: TRBJ2-2; abundance: -; d_gene: -; CDR3aa: CAWSVGGELFF; CDR3nt: TGTGCCTGGAGCGTCGGCGGGGAGCTGTTTTTT
v_gene: TRBV11-2; j_gene: TRBJ2-3; abundance: -; d_gene: -; CDR3aa: CASSLAGNTQYF; CDR3nt: TGTGCCAGCAGCTTAGCCGGAAATACGCAGTATTTT
v_gene: TRBV2; j_gene: TRBJ2-4; abundance: -; d_gene: -; CDR3aa: CASRDPGLAKNIQYF; CDR3nt: TGTGCCAGCAGGGATCCAGGTCTAGCCAAAAACATTCAGTACTTC
v_gene: TRBV12-3/TRBV12-4; j_gene: TRBJ1-1; abundance: -; d_gene: -; CDR3aa: CASSLGSRYTEAFF; CDR3nt: TGTGCCAGCAGTTTGGGGTCACGATACACTGAAGCTTTCTTT
v_gene: TRBV7-2; j_gene: TRBJ2-7; abundance: few; d_gene: TRBD2; CDR3aa: CASSTVAGGYEQYF; CDR3nt: TGTGCCAGCAGCACCGTAGCGGGAGGTTACGAGCAGTACTTC
v_gene: TRBV24-1; j_gene: TRBJ2-1; abundance: few; d_gene: TRBD2; CDR3aa: CATSGASGSKYEQFF; CDR3nt: TGTGCCACCAGCGGCGCTAGCGGGAGTAAGTATGAGCAGTTCTTC
v_gene: TRBV20-1; j_gene: TRBJ2-1; abundance: few; d_gene: TRBD2; CDR3aa: CSARKSGVSYNEQFF; CDR3nt: TGCAGTGCCAGGAAGAGCGGGGTCTCCTACAATGAGCAGTTCTTC
v_gene: TRBV10-3; j_gene: TRBJ2-7; abundance: -; d_gene: -; CDR3aa: CAIKAGQNSYEQYF; CDR3nt: TGTGCCATCAAGGCGGGACAGAACTCCTACGAGCAGTACTTC
v_gene: TRBV3-1; j_gene: TRBJ2-5; abundance: few; d_gene: -; CDR3aa: CASSQDWDGETQYF; CDR3nt: TGTGCCAGCAGCCAAGACTGGGATGGGGAGACCCAGTACTTC
v_gene: TRBV7-2; j_gene: TRBJ1-2; abundance: few; d_gene: -; CDR3aa: CASSLSPGRLNYGYTF; CDR3nt: TGTGCCAGCAGCTTATCTCCGGGACGCCTTAACTATGGCTACACCTTC